This T cell receptor beta chain was documented in a study of Graves' ophthalmopathy and Graves' hyperthyroidism (dated 2018 in TCRdb). Regarding the complete study: Peripheral blood was collected at initial diagnosis, prior to any treatment. TCR beta repertoire signatures were used to distinguish Graves' ophthalmopathy from Graves' hyperthyroidism and to predict progression to ophthalmopathy. In total, some 130 blood samples were TCR-sequenced: under 45 ophthalmopathy, some 80 hyperthyroidism and approximately 17 hyperthyroidism-to-ophthalmopathy patients. A discovery set of about a hundred patients (more than 40 ophthalmopathy, under 65 stable hyperthyroidism) was enrolled to explore V-J signatures distinguishing ophthalmopathy from hyperthyroidism. For independent validation, a separate cohort was made up of some 18 hyperthyroidism patients plus 17 patients who later progressed from hyperthyroidism to ophthalmopathy. In more than five hyperthyroidism patients, T-cell repertoires of thyroid tissue and blood were compared. After sampling, hyperthyroidism patients received methimazole starting at 30 mg daily, and ophthalmopathy patients received high-dose intravenous methylprednisolone.

A few counts support this clonotype. Its antigen specificity is not known. It has no much larger one-base neighbor in the sample; base qualities were not kept. For repertoire sequencing, the TCR beta CDR3 regions were amplified from RNA transcripts. HTBI primers and the Qiagen OneStep RT-PCR kit were used in a first-round RT-PCR, which was followed by a second-round multiplex PCR, size selection and purification. Sequencing of the libraries was carried out on an Illumina HiSeq2000 in paired-end mode with 100 bp reads. Per the authors' processing: SOAPnuke was used for read processing, and reads with adapters, uncalled bases, a mean Phred below 15, or no exact constant-primer or identifier match were discarded. COPE v1.2.5 was used to merge the high-quality paired reads. Unique nucleotide sequences were defined as clonotypes and aligned to IMGT TRB V, D and J references using MiTCR v1.1. Only V-J combinations with frequency above 0.0001 were analysed, covering 99% to 99.2% of repertoires. For each V-J combination, a TCR clonal expansion and chaos score was defined as the ratio of F50 clonal expansion to chaos observed in the TCRdist matrix. Welch's t-statistics and random forest were used to reduce features to about 14 V-J combinations, which were fed into a naive Bayes classifier. The Morisita-Horn index was used to measure how similar the thyroid and blood repertoires were. TCRdb trimmed the raw reads at Q25, called clones with MiXCR and kept productive beta chains. Identical CDR3 proteins give one entry, which carries the most common genes and DNA. The authors' filters were not applied to this entry. The sample has almost 750,000 distinct CDR3 sequences on record, roughly 41% of them singletons. The top ten clones comprise 44% of the sample.

Findings and caveats that apply to the study as a whole: Among expanded thyroid clonotypes with frequency above 0.001, most also showed up in blood, which suggests that blood repertoires may reflect the thyroid immune response. In validation, the model predicted ophthalmopathy progression with roughly 68% sensitivity and 72.22% specificity; roughly 11 predicted patients were CT-confirmed with GO in a median of around 6 months. Sample size was not statistically predetermined, and group allocation was not concealed from the investigators. The 13-signature model separated ophthalmopathy from stable hyperthyroidism with around 90% sensitivity and about 81% specificity in cross-validation, and 80%/75% in the test set.

Ophthalmopathy patients had moderately to severely active disease, Clinical Activity Score of at least 3, NOSPECS grade of at least 4, and disease duration under 3 months. Patients with other autoimmune diseases, uncontrolled infections, pregnancy or lactation were excluded from the study. Diagnosis was based on clinical symptoms, serum thyroxine, TRAb, thyroid ultrasound and orbital computed tomography. Using Ficoll-Paque density gradient centrifugation, PBMCs were isolated from 10 ml of fresh peripheral blood. Total RNA was extracted with Trizol reagent and quality-checked on an Agilent 2100 Bioanalyzer. The receptor was derived from an adult man with Graves' ophthalmopathy. The sequencing sample was made of peripheral blood.

The DNA sequence reads TGTGCCAGCAGTTACGAGTGGGGTGAAAAACTGTTTTTT. Protein translation: CASSYEWGEKLFF. The rearrangement joined TRBV6-5 to TRBJ1-4; no D gene call is confident. The CDR3 measures 13 amino acids from cysteine to phenylalanine. The read is trimmed to its CDR3 DNA, 39 bases read in frame from base 1. The germline ends are 8 bases apart after V is trimmed by 2 bases and J by 7 bases. The germline V gene supplies CDR1 MNHEY and CDR2 SVGAGI.